A single T cell receptor (beta chain) is shown here with its context. This sample was taken from a study of OX40 agonist ivuxolimab in advanced cancers. Trimming removed 5 bases at V and 2 bases at J, with 9 bases between. The CDR3 is 13 amino acids. CDR1 is MNHEY and CDR2 is SVGAGI in the germline V gene. TCRdb's copy holds only in-frame clones and misses some; the assay was immunoSEQ multiplex PCR. The table records roughly 100,000 clones, under 95% of them present only once. This receptor was identified in an adult with an advanced solid tumor such as melanoma, head and neck, liver or kidney cancer. Sequencing was performed on CD4+ or CD8+ T cells sorted from blood, taken in a trial of the OX40 agonist ivuxolimab. The rearrangement joins TRBV6-5 to TRBJ1-2; D remains ambiguous. CDR3 nucleotide sequence: TGTGCCAGCAGTCTGACGGTCAACTATGGCTACACCTTC. Its protein product is CASSLTVNYGYTF.